The 11 T cell receptor beta chains reported below all come from one sample, sequenced in a study of PD-1 blockade in classical Hodgkin lymphoma. There was relapse after autologous stem cell transplantation in every patient, and there was variation in brentuximab vedotin exposure. The CD4+ T cells used were purified from thawed PBMCs through magnetic negative selection. The protocol was immunoSEQ multiplex PCR, while the TCRdb copy is restricted to in-frame clones and leaves out a portion. The sample has around 13,000 clones, 85% to 90% seen once. The specimen was CD4+ T cells from blood, collected at baseline. The receptors were sampled from a human donor with classical Hodgkin lymphoma.

This clone appeared a single time. The chain is built from TRBV6-5 and TRBJ2-7; 9 bases agree with TRBD2. This CDR3 is 13 amino acids long. The V gene's germline CDR1 is MNHEY and CDR2 SVGAGI. Unmatched junction bases numbered 2, after V lost 4 bases and J lost 4 bases. The DNA of the CDR3 is TGTGCCAGCAGTTTAGCGGGAGCATACGAGCAGTACTTC. Amino acids: CASSLAGAYEQYF.

The chain has TRBV15 and TRBJ2-5; a weak D match, TRBD2 (6 bases). The V and J ends lost 8 bases and 5 bases respectively, with 12 bases between them. The CDR3 contains 12 residues. Germline CDR1 is LNHNV and CDR2 is YYDKDF (reference sequence). The CDR3 coding sequence is TGTGCCACCCAAAGGGAGGCGGAGACCCAGTACTTC. Translating it yields CATQREAETQYF.

The chain has TRBV15 and TRBJ2-2; 8 bases fit TRBD2. Germline CDR1 is LNHNV and CDR2 is YYDKDF (reference sequence). This CDR3 spans 16 amino acids. V was clipped by 0 bases and J by 6 bases; unmatched bases: 6. CDR3 nucleotides: TGTGCCACCAGCAGAGATTTGCGGGGGGAGGCCGGGGAGCTGTTTTTT. Its translation: CATSRDLRGEAGELFF.

The J gene is TRBJ2-3, the V gene TRBV7-9, with TRBD2 identical over 7 bases. Germline loops: CDR1 SEHNR, CDR2 FQNEAQ (reference sequence). The V and J ends lost 8 bases and 3 bases, in that order; junction bases with no gene match: 14. The CDR3 consists of 16 residues. The CDR3 coding sequence is TGTGCCAGCGTGGGGCCCGGGGGGTCTAAGACAGATACGCAGTATTTT. This gives the protein CASVGPGGSKTDTQYF.

The chain joins TRBV19 to TRBJ2-4; D could derive from TRBD1 or TRBD2 (5 bases each). The germline gives CDR1 LNHDA, CDR2 SQIVND (reference sequence). V was trimmed by 1 base and J by 5 bases, leaving 12 bases between them. This CDR3 contains 15 residues. CDR3 in DNA: TGTGCCAGTAGTATAGGGACATCGCGGGAAAACATTCAGTACTTC. It yields the protein CASSIGTSRENIQYF.

The chain recombines TRBV18 with TRBJ2-5, with 11 bases identical to TRBD2. Germline lookup yields CDR1 KGHSH and CDR2 LQKENI. Trimming took 1 base from V and 1 from J; bases not matched to a gene: 2. The CDR3 is 16 amino acids. The CDR3 region has the DNA TGTGCCAGCTCACCACGAACTAGCGGGGGCCAAGAGACCCAGTACTTC. Protein product: CASSPRTSGGQETQYF.

V usage is TRBV20-1 and J usage is TRBJ1-2, with D unclear. The CDR3 loop spans 11 amino acids. CDR1 DFQATT and CDR2 SNEGSKA come from the germline V gene (reference sequence). V lost 0 bases and J lost 10, with 9 bases in between. The CDR3: CSARDDPAYTF. The CDR3 DNA reads TGCAGTGCTAGAGACGACCCGGCCTACACCTTC.

The J gene is TRBJ2-7, the V gene TRBV4-1; perhaps TRBD1 as D (5 bases). The CDR3 is made up of 14 amino acids. Trimming pared 0 bases from V and 2 bases from J, leaving 8 bases between. Germline CDR1 is MGHRA and CDR2 is YSYEKL. The CDR3 loop is CASSQEIGAYEQYF. CDR3 DNA sequence: TGCGCCAGCAGCCAAGAAATAGGGGCCTACGAGCAGTACTTC.

The gene calls are TRBV9 and TRBJ2-1; tentatively, D is TRBD2 (5 bases). The CDR3 extends over 17 amino acids. V was shortened by 3 bases and J by 6 bases, with 22 bases between the two germline ends. Germline CDR1 is SGDLS and CDR2 is YYNGEE. CDR3 nucleotide sequence: TGTGCCAGCAGCGCTCGTAGGTGGGAGAAGGGAAGCAATGAGCAGTTCTTC. Protein: CASSARRWEKGSNEQFF.

The chain recombines TRBV7-9 with TRBJ1-4; D possibly corresponds to TRBD1 (6 bases). CDR1 is SEHNR, CDR2 FQNEAQ, per germline (reference sequence). The CDR3 spans 16 residues. V was cut by 2 bases and J by 4 bases, with 14 bases left in between. The CDR3 spells CASSLRGAGVNEKLFF. DNA of the CDR3: TGTGCCAGCAGCTTAAGGGGGGCAGGCGTTAATGAAAAACTGTTTTTT.

The chain uses TRBV28 and TRBJ1-5, with 8 bases that match TRBD1. With V trimmed by 6 bases and J by 7 bases, 14 bases remained unmatched. CDR1 is MDHEN and CDR2 is SYDVKM in the germline V gene. The CDR3 length is 16 residues. CDR3 loop: CASSDSRDRFKQPQHF. CDR3 DNA: TGTGCCAGCAGCGATTCCCGGGACAGGTTTAAACAGCCCCAGCATTTT.